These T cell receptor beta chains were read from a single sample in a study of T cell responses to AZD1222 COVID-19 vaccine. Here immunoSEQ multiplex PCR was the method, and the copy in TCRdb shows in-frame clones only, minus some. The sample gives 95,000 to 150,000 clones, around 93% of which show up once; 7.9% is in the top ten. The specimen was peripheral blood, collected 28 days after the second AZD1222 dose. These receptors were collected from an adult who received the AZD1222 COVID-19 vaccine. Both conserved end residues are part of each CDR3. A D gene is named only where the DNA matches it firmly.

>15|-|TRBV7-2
CASSLVGGRAGELFF
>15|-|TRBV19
CASSIAWGGTTEAFF
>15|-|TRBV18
CASSPPGMEDTEAFF
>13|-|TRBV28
CACTPSSSETQYF
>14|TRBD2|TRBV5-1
CASSLAGGTYEQYF
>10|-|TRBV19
CACGYNTQYF
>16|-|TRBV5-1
CASSLRPDSYNEKLFF
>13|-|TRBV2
CASIRVTTDTQYF
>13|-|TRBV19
CASSIGRMNEQFF
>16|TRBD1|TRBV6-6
CASSPGTGAHQETQYF
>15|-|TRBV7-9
CASSLGGGLAHEQFF
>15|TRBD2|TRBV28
CASSSLSGGDNEQFF
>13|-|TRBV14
CASSQTRQEKLFF
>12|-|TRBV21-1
CASSKDNAAQHF